One and the same sample provided the 27 T cell receptor beta chains below, sequenced in a study of blood T cell repertoires in COVID-19. The method was immunoSEQ multiplex PCR; TCRdb's version includes in-frame clones alone and lacks a portion of them. The top ten hold roughly 11% of the sample, which has approximately 150,000 clones, 70% to 90% seen once. Sequences were obtained from peripheral blood. The receptors originated from a human donor in a cohort sampled during active COVID-19.

The V gene is TRBV7-9, the J gene TRBJ2-3, with 9 bases that match TRBD1. Germline trimming cut 5 bases from V and 3 bases from J; bases unmatched to any gene: 12. This CDR3 spans 17 amino acids. Germline CDR1 reads SEHNR; CDR2 reads FQNEAQ (reference sequence). The CDR3 sequence: CASSRWVGTGSTDTQYF. CDR3 coding DNA: TGTGCCAGCAGCCGATGGGTGGGGACAGGGTCTACAGATACGCAGTATTTT.

This sequence joins TRBV21-1 and TRBJ2-5; TRBD1 was called by the table and not checked on the DNA. TRBV21-1 is described as a pseudogene. The CDR3 loop spans 14 amino acids. The CDR3 region is CASSNDRVGETQYF. The DNA of the CDR3 is TGTGCCAGCAGCAATGACAGGGTTGGCGAGACCCAGTACTTC.

The rearrangement joins TRBV6-8 to TRBJ2-3; tentative D call: TRBD1 (6 bases). Germline V gene data show CDR1 as MNHGY and CDR2 as SAAAGT. The V gene lost 6 bases and the J gene lost 7 bases, with 11 bases spanning the gap. The CDR3 extends over 12 amino acids. The CDR3 nucleotides read TGTGCCAGCAGAAGACAGGATCATACGCAGTATTTT. Its translation is CASRRQDHTQYF.

V gene TRBV2 combines with J gene TRBJ2-1; 11 nucleotides match TRBD2. The CDR3 spans 15 residues. Germline assignment: CDR1 SNHLY and CDR2 FYNNEI. With 6 bases clipped from V and 4 bases from J, the junction kept 5 bases outside the gene matches. DNA of the CDR3: TGTGCCAGCAGCCCACTAGCGGGGGAGTACAATGAGCAGTTCTTC. Translating it yields CASSPLAGEYNEQFF.

The chain joins TRBV14 to TRBJ2-1, with D possibly being TRBD1 (5 bases). V lost 0 bases and J 3 bases, leaving 15 bases between the germline ends. Germline loops: CDR1 SGHDN, CDR2 FVKESK. The CDR3 loop spans 17 amino acids. This chain's CDR3 is CASSQEFAGMIYNEQFF. The CDR3 DNA is TGTGCCAGCAGCCAAGAGTTCGCAGGGATGATCTACAATGAGCAGTTCTTC.

The CDR3 sequence is CASSKVLDSYFSGNTIYF. CDR3 nucleotides: TGCGCCAGCAGTAAGGTCCTGGACAGCTACTTCTCTGGAAACACCATATATTTT. V is TRBV10-1 and J is TRBJ1-3; D may be TRBD1 (6 bases). This CDR3 is 18 amino acids long. Between the trimmed V and J ends, which lost 5 bases and 0 bases, there was a span of 20 bases. Germline V gives CDR1 WNHNN, CDR2 SYGVQD (reference sequence).

V usage is TRBV7-9 and J usage is TRBJ2-7; TRBD1 might be the D (5 bases). Germline V lookup: CDR1 SEHNR, CDR2 FQNEAQ (reference sequence). CDR3 length: 14 amino acids. The germline V and J ends were trimmed by 5 bases and 1 base, with 12 bases remaining between them. The CDR3 DNA reads as TGTGCCAGCAGCCCCAAGACAGATTCCTACGAGCAGTACTTC. Its translation: CASSPKTDSYEQYF.

The gene calls are TRBV27 and TRBJ2-1; the D gene is possibly TRBD1 (6 bases). CDR3 length: 16 residues. Trimming shortened V by 0 bases and J by 2 bases, and 11 bases separated the two germline ends. Germline CDR1 MNHEY, CDR2 SMNVEV (reference sequence). For the CDR3, the DNA is TGTGCCAGCAGTTTATCGTCAGGGGACCCCTACAATGAGCAGTTCTTC. Its translation is CASSLSSGDPYNEQFF.

V usage is TRBV15 and J usage is TRBJ1-6; 9 nucleotides align to TRBD1. V lost 2 bases, J lost 7 bases, and 3 bases stayed unmatched. From germline, CDR1 is LNHNV and CDR2 YYDKDF (reference sequence). CDR3 size: 15 residues. CDR3: CATSRTGTGNSPLHF. In DNA form, the CDR3 reads TGTGCCACCAGCAGAACCGGGACAGGGAATTCACCCCTCCACTTT.

As regards this clone: Its ends do not fully match the called genes, so a read error is possible. This rearrangement joins TRBV7-7 to TRBJ2-7; D is perhaps TRBD1 (5 bases). Germline CDR1 reads SSHAT; CDR2 reads FNYEAQ (reference sequence). The CDR3 is 13 amino acids. CDR3 residues: CASSPRPGHEQYF. In DNA, the CDR3 is TGTGCTAGCAGCCCACGGCCAGGGCACGAGCAGTACTTC.

CDR3 sequence: CSARSFSEQYF. The DNA for the CDR3 is TGCAGTGCTAGATCGTTTAGCGAGCAGTACTTC. V gene TRBV20-1 combines with J gene TRBJ2-7; D gene ambiguous. Germline lookup yields CDR1 DFQATT and CDR2 SNEGSKA (reference sequence). V was pared by 2 bases and J by 6 bases, with 8 bases between. CDR3 length: 11 amino acids.

The chain carries TRBV7-3 and TRBJ1-1, with D possibly being TRBD1 (6 bases). This CDR3 comprises 13 residues. Germline V gene lookup returns CDR1 SGHTA and CDR2 FQGTGA. V lost 4 bases to trimming and J lost 1 base, with 7 bases between them. For the CDR3, the DNA is TGTGCCAGCAGCTCGACAGGGAACACTGAAGCTTTCTTT. It specifies CASSSTGNTEAFF.

The gene calls are TRBV13 and TRBJ2-2, with D hard to call. Germline CDR1 and CDR2: PRHDT and FYEKMQ (reference sequence). The CDR3 is 15 amino acids. Trimming removed 2 bases from V and 3 bases from J, with 10 bases in between. The CDR3, as DNA: TGTGCCAGCAGCTTACAACAGACGTACACCGGGGAGCTGTTTTTT. Translating gives CASSLQQTYTGELFF.

This clone was observed a handful of times. The chain carries TRBV27 and TRBJ2-1; maybe TRBD2 (5 bases). CDR1 MNHEY and CDR2 SMNVEV come from the germline V gene (reference sequence). Trimming stripped 6 bases from V and 10 bases from J, with 16 bases between. This CDR3 has 13 residues. CDR3 nucleotides: TGTGCCAGCAGCCCGACGCTTGGGAGAGAGCAGTTCTTC. Translating gives CASSPTLGREQFF.

This clone occurred a few times. This chain joins TRBV21-1 and TRBJ1-2. TRBV21-1 has pseudogene status. CDR3 length: 16 residues. The CDR3 sequence: CASRRGVPGANYGYTF. The CDR3 DNA reads TGTGCCAGCAGAAGGGGAGTGCCGGGAGCTAACTATGGCTACACCTTC.

V usage is TRBV12-5 and J usage is TRBJ2-1, with D unresolved. There are 17 residues in the CDR3. CDR1 is LGHNT and CDR2 is FRNRAP in the germline V gene. Trimming stripped 0 bases from V and 4 bases from J, with 16 bases between. The CDR3 nucleotides read TGTGCTAGTGGTTTGGTACATAGGCGGAGCAAATACAATGAGCAGTTCTTC. Its translation is CASGLVHRRSKYNEQFF.

The chain employs TRBV6-6 and TRBJ2-7; D might be TRBD2 (7 bases). The CDR3 sequence is 16 residues long. Deletions cut 2 bases from V and 1 base from J, with 15 bases between. The V gene's germline CDR1 is MNHNY and CDR2 SVGAGI (reference sequence). CDR3 region: CASSYTAGALSYEQYF. CDR3 coding DNA: TGTGCCAGCAGTTACACGGCGGGGGCCCTATCCTACGAGCAGTACTTC.

J is TRBJ2-1 and V is TRBV24-1; 8 bases agree with TRBD2. From germline, CDR1 is KGHDR and CDR2 SFDVKD. Trimming at V came to 8 bases and at J to 5 bases, leaving 4 bases not matched to a gene. This CDR3 has 13 amino acids. CDR3: CATTSGGDNEQFF. The CDR3 nucleotides are TGTGCCACCACCAGCGGGGGAGACAATGAGCAGTTCTTC.

A few counts support this clone. The V gene is TRBV28, the J gene TRBJ1-2; a weak D match, TRBD1 (6 bases). Trimming left V 3 bases short and J 5 bases short, with 10 bases between. Germline CDR1 MDHEN, CDR2 SYDVKM. This CDR3 is built from 13 residues. The CDR3 coding sequence is TGTGCCAGCAGTTTTGCGGGGGCTTATGGCTACACCTTC. Residues: CASSFAGAYGYTF.

The gene calls are TRBV12-3 or TRBV12-4 and TRBJ2-3; unclear D gene. The CDR3 is 13 residues long. Trimming shortened V by 3 bases and J by 2 bases, and 6 bases separated the two germline ends. The chain's CDR3 is CASSLSLTDTQYF. The DNA of the CDR3 is TGTGCCAGCAGTTTGAGCCTCACAGATACGCAGTATTTT.

The V gene is TRBV5-8, the J gene TRBJ1-1; TRBD1 agrees at 9 bases. In germline, CDR1 is SGHTS, CDR2 YDEGEE. The CDR3 is 12 residues long. Trimming removed 3 bases from V and 10 bases from J; junction bases left unmatched: 4. The CDR3 reads CASSWGQGAAFF. The CDR3 coding sequence is TGTGCCAGCAGCTGGGGACAGGGTGCAGCTTTCTTT.

This chain joins TRBV4-3 and TRBJ1-3; D is undetermined. Germline CDR1 is LGHNA and CDR2 is YSLEER. The CDR3 is made up of 16 amino acids. The ends were cut back, 0 bases at V and 2 bases at J, with 11 bases in the middle. CDR3: CASSQERGSTGNTIYF. In DNA form, the CDR3 reads TGCGCCAGCAGCCAAGAACGGGGTAGTACTGGAAACACCATATATTTT.

V is TRBV3-1 (or the pseudogene TRBV3-2) and J is TRBJ2-7; 8 nucleotides agree with TRBD2. The CDR3 has 16 amino acids. CDR1 and CDR2 from the germline V gene are LGHDT and YNNKEL (reference sequence). The junction had 10 bases not matched to a gene; V was cut back by 4 bases and J by 2 bases. CDR3 region: CASSPNAISGTYEQYF. In DNA, the CDR3 is TGTGCCAGCAGCCCAAACGCGATTAGCGGGACCTACGAGCAGTACTTC.

V is TRBV13 and J is TRBJ2-4, with a tentative D call TRBD2 (6 bases). Between the trimmed V and J ends, which lost 0 bases and 1 base, there was a span of 19 bases. The CDR3 loop spans 19 amino acids. Germline lookup yields CDR1 PRHDT and CDR2 FYEKMQ (reference sequence). The CDR3 loop is CASSLGVSGKPEAKNIQYF. DNA of the CDR3: TGTGCCAGCAGCTTAGGTGTTAGCGGAAAACCCGAGGCCAAAAACATTCAGTACTTC.

The chain carries TRBV30 and TRBJ1-2, with TRBD1 as a possible D gene (5 bases). This CDR3 region has 14 residues. The ends were cut back, 4 bases at V and 0 bases at J, with 12 bases in the middle. Germline loops: CDR1 GTSNPN, CDR2 SVGIG (reference sequence). The DNA of the CDR3 is TGTGCCTGGATGGCGACAGACGCTAACTATGGCTACACCTTC. Its translation: CAWMATDANYGYTF.

V usage is TRBV7-9 and J usage is TRBJ2-5; possible D gene TRBD2, 6 bases. In germline, CDR1 is SEHNR, CDR2 FQNEAQ (reference sequence). This CDR3 has 15 amino acids. V dropped 5 bases and J dropped 5 bases, with 18 bases sitting between them. CDR3 residues: CASSPREVLGETQYF. CDR3 sequence (DNA): TGTGCCAGCAGCCCAAGGGAGGTGCTGGGGGAGACCCAGTACTTC.

This clone was recorded once. The V call is TRBV27, the J call TRBJ2-1, with 11 positions matching TRBD2. Germline CDR1 is MNHEY and CDR2 is SMNVEV (reference sequence). This CDR3 contains 17 residues. With 5 bases clipped from V and 5 bases from J, the junction kept 11 bases outside the gene matches. CDR3 in amino acids: CASSALFTSGGNNEQFF. CDR3 DNA sequence: TGTGCCAGCAGTGCCCTTTTCACTAGCGGGGGAAACAATGAGCAGTTCTTC.